These 9 T cell receptor beta chains share one sample of origin, sequenced in a study of Ad26.COV2.S vaccination and SARS-CoV-2 variants. Treatment indicated: around 19 received Ad26.COV2.S at low or high dose, single or two shots; 5 received placebo; per-sample allocation not given. Sampling occurred on day 63 after the first vaccine or placebo injection. Repertoires were generated with immunoSEQ multiplex PCR, while TCRdb's copy carries only in-frame clones and drops some. The sample includes around 350,000 clones, approximately 85% of them seen just once. The specimen comprised peripheral blood, sampled in a trial of Ad26.COV2.S vaccine versus placebo. These receptor sequences come from a person between 18 and 65 years old who received the Ad26.COV2.S COVID-19 vaccine or a placebo.

V gene TRBV11-3 combines with J gene TRBJ2-1; 11 nucleotides line up with TRBD2. Germline V gives CDR1 SGHNT, CDR2 YENEEA. V dropped 2 bases and J dropped 3; count of bases not matched to a gene: 6. There are 17 residues in the CDR3. DNA for the CDR3: TGTGCCAGCAGCTTACTAACCGGGACTAGCGGCTACAATGAGCAGTTCTTC. It codes for CASSLLTGTSGYNEQFF.

The J gene is TRBJ1-6, the V gene TRBV5-6; unclear D gene. The CDR3 consists of 14 residues. Germline-derived CDR1 and CDR2 are SGHDT and YYEEEE. The V end was cut by 4 bases, the J end by 10 bases, with 15 bases between. The CDR3 nucleotides are TGTGCCAGCAGCAAGGACGGCCCTCGGTCACCCCTCCACTTT. It specifies CASSKDGPRSPLHF.

The chain is built from TRBV18 and TRBJ1-3; D ambiguous. V lost 3 bases to trimming and J lost 0 bases, with 18 bases between them. The germline V gene encodes CDR1 KGHSH and CDR2 LQKENI. The CDR3 contains 18 residues. CDR3 loop: CASSPGTPLRLSGNTIYF. For the CDR3, the DNA is TGTGCCAGCTCACCCGGCACCCCTCTCCGACTCTCTGGAAACACCATATATTTT.

V gene TRBV9 combines with J gene TRBJ2-1, with 8 bases that match TRBD2. Per germline, CDR1 SGDLS and CDR2 YYNGEE. This CDR3 contains 16 residues. The V gene end was trimmed by 0 bases and the J gene end by 5 bases; junction bases not matched to a gene: 7. The CDR3 DNA is TGTGCCAGCAGCGTAGATCCAGCGGGGGTCAACAATGAGCAGTTCTTC. Protein product: CASSVDPAGVNNEQFF.

The rearrangement links TRBV18 to TRBJ1-1; possible D gene TRBD1, 5 bases. Looked up from germline, CDR1 is KGHSH and CDR2 is LQKENI. CDR3 length: 14 residues. The germline V and J ends were trimmed by 2 bases and 2 bases, with 9 bases remaining between them. CDR3 region: CASSPSGRNTEAFF. The CDR3 DNA sequence: TGTGCCAGCTCACCATCAGGGAGAAACACTGAAGCTTTCTTT.

This clone appeared a single time. The genes are TRBV5-1 and TRBJ2-5, with 8 bases identical to TRBD1. Germline assignment: CDR1 SGHRS and CDR2 YFSETQ. V was pared by 4 bases and J by 5 bases, with 22 bases of the junction left unmatched. This CDR3 has 19 residues. CDR3 coding DNA: TGCGCCAGCAGCCCCCTTAGACATGGACAGGGTTCGAAGAGGGAGACCCAGTACTTC. Translated, it gives CASSPLRHGQGSKRETQYF.

The chain uses TRBV6-5 and TRBJ2-5; 8 nucleotides line up with TRBD1. CDR3 length: 14 residues. CDR1 and CDR2 from the germline V gene are MNHEY and SVGAGI. V dropped 7 bases and J dropped 7; count of bases not matched to a gene: 11. The DNA for the CDR3 is TGTGCCAGCACCCTTCCAGGACAGGGCGCGACCCAGTACTTC. This sequence encodes CASTLPGQGATQYF.

CDR3 sequence reads: CASSKLVWQYF. CDR3 sequence (DNA): TGTGCCAGCAGCAAACTAGTGTGGCAGTATTTT. The chain links TRBV6-2 or TRBV6-3 to TRBJ2-3, with TRBD2 as a possible D gene (5 bases). The CDR3 has 11 residues. From germline, CDR1 is MNHEY and CDR2 SVGEGT. V lost 6 bases, J lost 11 bases, and 12 bases lay in between.

This chain joins TRBV7-8 and TRBJ2-7; 8 bases map to TRBD2. V shed 5 bases, J shed 7 bases, and the junction held 10 bases outside the gene matches. The CDR3 totals 14 residues. Germline loops: CDR1 SGHVS, CDR2 FQNEAQ. DNA for the CDR3: TGTGCCAGCAGCAGTAGCGGGGTGTTGTGGGAGCAGTACTTC. Translated, it gives CASSSSGVLWEQYF.